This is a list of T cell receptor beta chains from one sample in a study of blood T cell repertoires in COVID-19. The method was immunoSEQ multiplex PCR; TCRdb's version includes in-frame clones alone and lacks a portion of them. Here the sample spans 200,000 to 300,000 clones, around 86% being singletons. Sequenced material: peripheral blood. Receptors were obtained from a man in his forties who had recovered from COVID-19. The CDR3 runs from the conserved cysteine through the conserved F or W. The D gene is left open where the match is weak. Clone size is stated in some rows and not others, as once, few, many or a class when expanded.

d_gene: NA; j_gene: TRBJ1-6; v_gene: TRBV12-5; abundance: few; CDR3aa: CASGTQGYSPLHF; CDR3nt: TGTGCTAGTGGCACGCAGGGATATTCACCCCTCCACTTT
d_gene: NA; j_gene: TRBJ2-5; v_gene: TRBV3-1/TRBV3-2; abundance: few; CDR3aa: CASSQVSLQETQYF; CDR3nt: TGTGCCAGCAGCCAAGTGTCACTCCAAGAGACCCAGTACTTC
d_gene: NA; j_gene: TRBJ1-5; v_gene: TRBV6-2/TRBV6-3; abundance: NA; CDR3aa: CASSRGRGGASNQPQHF; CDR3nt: TGTGCCAGCAGTCGGGGTAGGGGGGGAGCGAGCAATCAGCCCCAGCATTTT
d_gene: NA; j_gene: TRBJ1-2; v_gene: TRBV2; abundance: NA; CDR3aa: CASSEGTNYGYTF; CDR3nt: TGTGCCAGCAGTGAAGGTACTAACTATGGCTACACCTTC
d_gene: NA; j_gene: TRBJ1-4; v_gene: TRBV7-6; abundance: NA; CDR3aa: CASSYRDSSQEKLFF; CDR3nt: TGTGCCAGCAGCTATCGGGACTCCAGCCAGGAAAAACTGTTTTTT
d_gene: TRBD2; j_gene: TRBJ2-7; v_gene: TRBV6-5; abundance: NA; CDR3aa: CASSYSGLAAYEQYF; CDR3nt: TGTGCCAGCAGTTACTCCGGGCTAGCGGCTTACGAGCAGTACTTC
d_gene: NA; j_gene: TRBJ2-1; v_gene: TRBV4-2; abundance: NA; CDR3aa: CASSQSPTNGGTRNEQFF; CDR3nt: TGTGCCAGCAGCCAGAGTCCGACAAACGGAGGGACGCGCAATGAGCAGTTCTTC
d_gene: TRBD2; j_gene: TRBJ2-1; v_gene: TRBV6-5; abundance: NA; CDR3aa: CASSYSGGGYNEQFF; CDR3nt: TGTGCCAGCAGTTACTCGGGGGGGGGCTACAATGAGCAGTTCTTC
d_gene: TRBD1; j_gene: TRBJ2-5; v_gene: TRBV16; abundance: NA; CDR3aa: CASSMPGQGSRATQYF; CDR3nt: TGTGCCAGCAGCATGCCGGGACAGGGGTCCCGGGCGACCCAGTACTTC
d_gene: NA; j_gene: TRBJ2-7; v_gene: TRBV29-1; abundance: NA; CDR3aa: CSVATNTYEQYF; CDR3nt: TGCAGCGTTGCGACTAACACCTACGAGCAGTACTTC
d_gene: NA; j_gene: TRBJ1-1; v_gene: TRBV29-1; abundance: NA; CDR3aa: CSVGLRLTEAFF; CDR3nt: TGCAGCGTTGGGTTGCGCCTGACTGAAGCTTTCTTT
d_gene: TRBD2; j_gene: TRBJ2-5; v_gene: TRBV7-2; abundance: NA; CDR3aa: CASSLEISGGAWETQYF; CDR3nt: TGTGCCAGCAGCTTAGAGATTAGCGGGGGGGCCTGGGAGACCCAGTACTTC
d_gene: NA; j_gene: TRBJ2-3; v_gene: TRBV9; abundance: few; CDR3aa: CASSVEGSEVTDTQYF; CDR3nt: TGTGCCAGCAGCGTAGAGGGTAGCGAGGTCACAGATACGCAGTATTTT
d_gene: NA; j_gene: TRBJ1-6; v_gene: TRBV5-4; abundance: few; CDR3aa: CASSLAPRGKGSPLHF; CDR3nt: TGTGCCAGCAGCTTGGCCCCGCGGGGCAAAGGTTCACCCCTCCACTTT
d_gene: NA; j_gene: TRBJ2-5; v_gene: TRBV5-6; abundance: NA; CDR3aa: CASSLGVGETQYF; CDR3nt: TGTGCCAGCAGCCTAGGAGTAGGAGAGACCCAGTACTTC
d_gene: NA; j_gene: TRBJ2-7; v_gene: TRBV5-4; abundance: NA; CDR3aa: CASSGSPTYEQYF; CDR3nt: TGTGCCAGCAGCGGCTCTCCCACGTACGAGCAGTACTTC
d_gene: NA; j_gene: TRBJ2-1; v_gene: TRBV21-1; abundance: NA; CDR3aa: CASTPQVGQTPPHKKNEQFF; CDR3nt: TGTGCCAGCACCCCCCAGGTCGGTCAAACCCCCCCGCACAAAAAGAATGAGCAGTTCTTC
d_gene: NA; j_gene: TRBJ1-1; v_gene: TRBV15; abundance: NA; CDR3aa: CATSREGRHPKPEAFF; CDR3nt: TGTGCCACCAGCAGAGAGGGCAGACACCCGAAACCTGAAGCTTTCTTT
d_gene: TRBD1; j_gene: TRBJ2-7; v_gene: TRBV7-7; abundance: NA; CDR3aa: CASSSGTGKSYEQYF; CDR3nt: TGTGCCAGCAGCTCCGGGACAGGGAAATCCTACGAGCAGTACTTC
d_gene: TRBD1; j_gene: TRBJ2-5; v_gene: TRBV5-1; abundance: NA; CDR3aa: CASSEDTGGQLEETQYF; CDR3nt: TGCGCCAGCAGCGAAGACACAGGGGGCCAGTTAGAAGAGACCCAGTACTTC
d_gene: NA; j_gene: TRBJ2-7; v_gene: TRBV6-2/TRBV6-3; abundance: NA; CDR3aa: CASSWSGAQTEKHF; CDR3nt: TGTGCCAGCAGTTGGTCAGGGGCCCAAACTGAGAAGCACTTC
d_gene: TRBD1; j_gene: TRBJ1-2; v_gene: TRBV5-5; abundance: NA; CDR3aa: CASSWVTGTGGNSGGYTF; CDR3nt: TGTGCCAGCAGCTGGGTGACTGGGACAGGGGGTAATTCTGGTGGCTACACCTTC
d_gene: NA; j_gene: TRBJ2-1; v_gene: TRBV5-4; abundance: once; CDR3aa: CASSSPGGHEQFF; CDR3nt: TGTGCCAGCAGCTCACCCGGGGGACATGAGCAGTTCTTC
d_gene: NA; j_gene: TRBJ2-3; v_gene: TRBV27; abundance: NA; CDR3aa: CASSVTVGTDTQYF; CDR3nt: TGTGCCAGCAGTGTAACGGTAGGCACAGATACGCAGTATTTT
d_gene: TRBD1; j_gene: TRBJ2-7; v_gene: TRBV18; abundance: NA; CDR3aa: CASSPGRQGWYEQYF; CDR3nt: TGTGCCAGCTCACCGGGAAGACAGGGCTGGTACGAGCAGTACTTC
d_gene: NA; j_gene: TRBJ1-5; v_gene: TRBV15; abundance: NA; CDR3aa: CATSRGGNNQPQHF; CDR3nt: TGTGCCACCAGCAGAGGAGGGAACAATCAGCCCCAGCATTTT
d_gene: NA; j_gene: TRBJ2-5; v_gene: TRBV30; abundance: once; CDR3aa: CAWSVPGGTQYF; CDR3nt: TGTGCCTGGAGTGTCCCCGGGGGAACCCAGTACTTC
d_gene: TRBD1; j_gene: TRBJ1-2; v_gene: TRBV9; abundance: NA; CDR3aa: CASSDRDRGPYGYTF; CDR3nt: TGTGCCAGCAGCGACCGGGACAGGGGGCCATATGGCTACACCTTC
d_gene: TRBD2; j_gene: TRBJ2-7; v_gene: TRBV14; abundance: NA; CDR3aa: CASSQTPGTSGSNEQYF; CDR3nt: TGTGCCAGCAGCCAGACCCCCGGGACTAGCGGGAGTAACGAGCAGTACTTC
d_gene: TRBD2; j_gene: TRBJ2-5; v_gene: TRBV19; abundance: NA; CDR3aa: CASSSRRGEGETQYF; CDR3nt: TGTGCCAGTAGCAGTAGGAGAGGGGAGGGAGAGACCCAGTACTTC
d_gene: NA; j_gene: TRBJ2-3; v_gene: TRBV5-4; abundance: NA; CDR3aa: CASSFRRGTDTQYF; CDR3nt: TGTGCCAGCAGCTTTCGTAGGGGGACAGATACGCAGTATTTT
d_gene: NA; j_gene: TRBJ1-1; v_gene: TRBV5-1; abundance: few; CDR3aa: CASRSDTEAFF; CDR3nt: TGCGCCAGCCGCTCGGACACTGAAGCTTTCTTT
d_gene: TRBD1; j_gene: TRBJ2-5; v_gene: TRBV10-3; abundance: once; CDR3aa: CAISETRDSGSGTQYF; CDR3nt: TGTGCCATCAGTGAGACCAGGGACAGCGGATCGGGGACCCAGTACTTC
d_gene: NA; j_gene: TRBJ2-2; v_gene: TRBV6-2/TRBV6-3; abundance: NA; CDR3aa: CASSYLIGLALNTGELFF; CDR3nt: TGTGCCAGCAGTTACTTAATCGGGCTAGCGTTGAACACCGGGGAGCTGTTTTTT
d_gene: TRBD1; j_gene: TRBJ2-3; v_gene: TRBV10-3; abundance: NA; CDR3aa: CAISPMDREGGPQYF; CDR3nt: TGTGCCATCAGCCCTATGGACAGGGAAGGAGGGCCGCAGTATTTT
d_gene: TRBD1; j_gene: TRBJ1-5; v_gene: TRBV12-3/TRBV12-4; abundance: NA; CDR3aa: CASSFDRGQPQHF; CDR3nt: TGTGCCAGCAGTTTCGACAGGGGGCAGCCCCAGCATTTT
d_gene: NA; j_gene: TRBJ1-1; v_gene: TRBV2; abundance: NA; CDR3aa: CASSSYTEAFF; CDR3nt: TGTGCCAGCAGCAGTTACACTGAAGCTTTCTTT
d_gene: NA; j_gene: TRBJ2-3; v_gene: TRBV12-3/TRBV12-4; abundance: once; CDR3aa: CASSGTRDTQYF; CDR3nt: TGTGCCAGCAGCGGGACTCGGGATACGCAGTATTTT
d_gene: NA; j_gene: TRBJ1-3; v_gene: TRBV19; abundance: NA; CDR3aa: CASSITRDFSSGNTIYF; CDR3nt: TGTGCCAGTAGTATTACCCGGGACTTCAGCTCTGGAAACACCATATATTTT
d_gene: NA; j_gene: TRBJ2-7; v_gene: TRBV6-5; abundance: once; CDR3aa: CASSLSGSGYEQYF; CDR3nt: TGTGCCAGCAGTTTAAGCGGCTCCGGCTACGAGCAGTACTTC
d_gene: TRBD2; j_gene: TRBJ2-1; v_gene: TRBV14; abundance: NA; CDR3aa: CASSQGLAWNEQFF; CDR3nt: TGTGCCAGCAGCCAGGGACTAGCGTGGAATGAGCAGTTCTTC
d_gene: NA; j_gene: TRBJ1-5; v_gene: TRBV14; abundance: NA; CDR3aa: CASSQRGQPQHF; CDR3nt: TGTGCCAGCAGCCAACGCGGGCAGCCCCAGCATTTT
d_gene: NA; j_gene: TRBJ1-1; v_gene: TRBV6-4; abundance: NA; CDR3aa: CAIPFSPREHTEAFF; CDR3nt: TGTGCCATCCCTTTTTCCCCTCGGGAACACACTGAAGCTTTCTTT
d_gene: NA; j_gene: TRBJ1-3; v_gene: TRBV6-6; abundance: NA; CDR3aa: CASSYAGSSGNTIYF; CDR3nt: TGTGCCAGCAGTTACGCGGGGAGCTCTGGAAACACCATATATTTT
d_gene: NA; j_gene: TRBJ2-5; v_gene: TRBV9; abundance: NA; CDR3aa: CASSPPGETQYF; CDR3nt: TGTGCCAGCTCACCCCCGGGAGAGACCCAGTACTTC
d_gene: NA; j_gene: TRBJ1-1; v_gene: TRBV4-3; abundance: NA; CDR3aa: CASSQDWRWISVAFF; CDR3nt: TGCGCCAGCAGCCAAGATTGGCGGTGGATTAGTGTAGCTTTCTTT
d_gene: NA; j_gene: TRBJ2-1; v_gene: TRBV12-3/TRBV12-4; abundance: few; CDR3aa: CASSSKYNEQFF; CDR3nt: TGTGCCAGCAGTTCTAAATACAATGAGCAGTTCTTC
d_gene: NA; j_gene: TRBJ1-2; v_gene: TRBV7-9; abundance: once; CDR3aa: CASSLGASSGTF; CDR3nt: TGTGCCAGCAGCTTAGGAGCGTCCAGTGGCACCTTC
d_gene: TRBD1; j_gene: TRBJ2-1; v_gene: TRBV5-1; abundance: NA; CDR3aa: CASSGADRDLDNEQFF; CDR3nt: TGCGCCAGCAGCGGGGCGGACAGGGACCTCGACAATGAGCAGTTCTTC
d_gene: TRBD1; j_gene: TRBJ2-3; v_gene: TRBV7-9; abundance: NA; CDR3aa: CASTLVRQGRYTQYF; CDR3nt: TGTGCCAGCACCCTGGTGAGACAGGGGAGGTATACGCAGTATTTT
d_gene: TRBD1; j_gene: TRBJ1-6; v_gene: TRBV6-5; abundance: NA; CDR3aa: CASSLAGGNNSPLHF; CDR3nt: TGTGCCAGCAGCCTCGCAGGGGGAAATAATTCACCCCTCCACTTT
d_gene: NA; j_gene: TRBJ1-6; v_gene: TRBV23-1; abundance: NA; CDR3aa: CASSRVPTTGSYNSPLHF; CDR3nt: TGCGCCAGCAGTCGGGTCCCGACCACGGGAAGTTATAATTCACCCCTCCACTTT
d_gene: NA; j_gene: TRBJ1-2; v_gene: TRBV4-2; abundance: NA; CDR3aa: CASSQRRVHYGYTF; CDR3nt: TGTGCCAGCAGTCAACGGCGGGTTCACTACGGCTACACCTTC
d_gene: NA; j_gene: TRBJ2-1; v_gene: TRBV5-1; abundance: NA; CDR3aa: CASSLEFAASYNEQFF; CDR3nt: TGCGCCAGCAGCTTGGAATTTGCGGCATCCTACAATGAGCAGTTCTTC
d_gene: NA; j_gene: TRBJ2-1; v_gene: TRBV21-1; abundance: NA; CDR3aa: CASSVSGGFHEQFF; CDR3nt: TGTGCCAGCAGCGTCAGCGGAGGCTTCCATGAGCAGTTCTTC